The clone carrying this T cell receptor (beta chain) occurred a few times. Its target is unknown. TCRdb re-called the RT-PCR reads with MiXCR, one entry per CDR3 protein. The sample carries under 550,000 distinct CDR3 sequences, approximately 7.2% recorded once. This entry comes from a study of response to subunit inactivated influenza vaccine. General study findings and limits: It was the authors' suggestion that each seasonal influenza vaccination recruits few new T cells.

The TCR comes from a man aged 50 to 69 who received an inactivated influenza vaccine. This sample comprised PBMCs from blood, obtained around 25 months after vaccination.

The CDR3 is CASSWGSSTDTQYF. The CDR3 bases are TGCGCCAGCAGCTGGGGGAGTAGCACAGATACGCAGTATTTT. The gene calls are TRBV5-1 and TRBJ2-3, with D perhaps being TRBD1 or TRBD2 (5 bases each). V was pared by 3 bases and J by 0 bases, with 8 bases between. The CDR3 runs 14 residues. The V gene's germline CDR1 is SGHRS and CDR2 YFSETQ.